This T cell receptor (beta chain) came from a study of cytotoxic CD8 clonotypes in ibrutinib-treated CLL. Profiled with immunoSEQ multiplex PCR; TCRdb holds only in-frame clones, not every one. This sample carries 200,000 to 250,000 clones, just under 80% of them seen once, and the ten largest clones take around 10%. Germline values: CDR1 SNHLY, CDR2 FYNNEI. There are 13 residues in the CDR3. J was trimmed by 7 bases and V by 3 bases; bases with no gene match: 1. The sample was PBMCs, taken after 12 months of ibrutinib treatment. This chain connects TRBV2 to TRBJ2-3; 10 positions match TRBD2. This receptor was identified in a human donor with chronic lymphocytic leukemia. For the CDR3, the DNA is TGTGCCAGCAGTGAGACTAGCGGGTATACGCAGTATTTT. It yields the protein CASSETSGYTQYF.